Listed here is a single T cell receptor (beta chain). Antigen: not known. The ends were cut back, 3 bases at V and 13 bases at J, with 19 bases in the middle. The CDR3 extends over 14 amino acids. Per germline, CDR1 LGHNA and CDR2 YSLEER. The data derive from a study of blood T cells in healthy people across ages. PCR was performed a second time for roughly 7 to 12 cycles using a sample-barcoded 5' primer and a J-beta primer mix. Each cDNA molecule carried a tag from a template-switch adaptor that contained 12 random nucleotides. TCRdb re-called the 5' RACE reads through MiXCR, storing one row per CDR3 protein. This table has 1.5 million to 2 million distinct CDR3 sequences, approximately 50% appearing once. Study-wide results and limits: The fall in TCR beta diversity per million T cells was roughly linear with age.

The chain uses TRBV4-3 and TRBJ2-1, with a weak D call TRBD1 (6 bases). The sequenced material came from blood. The TCR comes from a woman in her thirties or forties in good health. The CDR3 is CASSQVGAGETQFF. In DNA, the CDR3 is TGCGCCAGCAGCCAGGTGGGGGCTGGGGAGACCCAGTTCTTC.